This record looks at one T cell receptor beta chain sequence and its context. The V gene lost 8 bases and the J gene lost 9 bases, with 16 bases spanning the gap. CDR3 length equals 12 residues. Germline V CDR1 and CDR2: MNHEY, SMNVEV (reference sequence). These data belong to a study of radiation and T cells in renal cell carcinoma. Clones were sequenced by immunoSEQ multiplex PCR, and TCRdb holds only the in-frame ones, with some missing. The table shows around 16,000 clones, with approximately 56% occurring only once. Treatment indicated: treatment-naive control, cytoreductive nephrectomy. The sample was tumor tissue, taken from a patient whose treatment was nephrectomy without radiotherapy. The chain has TRBV27 and TRBJ1-1, with TRBD1 as a possible D gene (6 bases). The clonotype comes from a man aged 40-49 years with renal cell carcinoma. The CDR3 DNA reads as TGTGCCAGCGCGACAGGATCTCGCCAAGCTTTCTTT. Amino acids: CASATGSRQAFF.